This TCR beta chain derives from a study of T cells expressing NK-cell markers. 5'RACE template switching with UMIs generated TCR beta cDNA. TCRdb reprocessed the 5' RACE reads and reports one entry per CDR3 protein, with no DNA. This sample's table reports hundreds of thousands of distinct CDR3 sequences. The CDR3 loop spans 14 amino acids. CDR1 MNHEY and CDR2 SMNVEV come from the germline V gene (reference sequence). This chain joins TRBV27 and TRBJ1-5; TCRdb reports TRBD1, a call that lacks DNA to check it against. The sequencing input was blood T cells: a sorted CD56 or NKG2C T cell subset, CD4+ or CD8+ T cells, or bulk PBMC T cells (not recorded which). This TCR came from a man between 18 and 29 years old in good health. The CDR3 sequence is CASSRGQGGQPQHF.